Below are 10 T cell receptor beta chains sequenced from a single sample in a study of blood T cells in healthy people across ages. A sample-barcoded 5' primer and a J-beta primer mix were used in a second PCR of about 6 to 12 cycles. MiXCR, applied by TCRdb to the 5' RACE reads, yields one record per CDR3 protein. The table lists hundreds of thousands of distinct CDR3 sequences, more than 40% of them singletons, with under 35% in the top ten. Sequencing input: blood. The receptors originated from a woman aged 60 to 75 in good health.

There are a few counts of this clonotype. This CDR3 reads CASSVGAGGYQETQYF. The CDR3 bases are TGTGCCAGCAGCGTAGGAGCGGGAGGGTACCAAGAGACCCAGTACTTC. The chain is built from TRBV9 and TRBJ2-5, with TRBD2 identical over 10 bases. Germline CDR1 reads SGDLS; CDR2 reads YYNGEE. The CDR3 has 16 amino acids. V lost 0 bases, J lost 0 bases, and 2 bases stayed unmatched.

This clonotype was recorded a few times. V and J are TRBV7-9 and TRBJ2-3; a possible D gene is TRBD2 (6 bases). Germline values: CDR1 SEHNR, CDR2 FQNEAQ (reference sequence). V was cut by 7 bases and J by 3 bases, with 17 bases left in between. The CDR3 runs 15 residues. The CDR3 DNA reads TGTGCCAGCAACCTCGGGCGCGGGGTGACAGATACGCAGTATTTT. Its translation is CASNLGRGVTDTQYF.

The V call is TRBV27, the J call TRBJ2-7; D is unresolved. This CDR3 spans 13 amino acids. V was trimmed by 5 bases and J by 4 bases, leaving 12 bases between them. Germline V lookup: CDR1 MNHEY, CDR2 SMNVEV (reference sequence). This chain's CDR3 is CASSTSPVYEQYF. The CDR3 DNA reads TGTGCCAGCAGTACCTCTCCAGTATACGAGCAGTACTTC.

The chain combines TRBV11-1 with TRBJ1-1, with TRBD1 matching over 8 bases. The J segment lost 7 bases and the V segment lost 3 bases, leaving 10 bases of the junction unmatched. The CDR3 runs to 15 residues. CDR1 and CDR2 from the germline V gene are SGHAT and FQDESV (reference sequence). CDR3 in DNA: TGTGCCAGCAGCTTCGGGACAGGAGGTTATAGTGAAGCTTTCTTT. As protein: CASSFGTGGYSEAFF.

DNA for the CDR3: TGTGCCAGCAGCCAAGGCCTAGGCCAGTCCACAGATACGCAGTATTTT. Translated: CASSQGLGQSTDTQYF. This chain links TRBV4-2 with TRBJ2-3; no clear D gene. Between the trimmed V and J ends, which lost 1 base and 2 bases, there was a span of 13 bases. Per germline, CDR1 LGHNA and CDR2 YNFKEQ. This CDR3 spans 16 amino acids.

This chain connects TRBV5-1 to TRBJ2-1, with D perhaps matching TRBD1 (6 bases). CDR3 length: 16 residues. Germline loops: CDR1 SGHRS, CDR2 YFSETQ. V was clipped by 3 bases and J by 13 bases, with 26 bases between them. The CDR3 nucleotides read TGCGCCAGCAGCTCGCTGCGCGAGGGGGACAAGGAGGCCCAGTTCTTC. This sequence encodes CASSSLREGDKEAQFF.

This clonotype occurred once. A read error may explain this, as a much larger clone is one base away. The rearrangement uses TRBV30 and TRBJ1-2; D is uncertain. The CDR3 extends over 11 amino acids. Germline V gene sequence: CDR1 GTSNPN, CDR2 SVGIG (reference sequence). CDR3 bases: TGTGCCGGGAGTGACATCTATGGCTACACCTTC. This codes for CAGSDIYGYTF.

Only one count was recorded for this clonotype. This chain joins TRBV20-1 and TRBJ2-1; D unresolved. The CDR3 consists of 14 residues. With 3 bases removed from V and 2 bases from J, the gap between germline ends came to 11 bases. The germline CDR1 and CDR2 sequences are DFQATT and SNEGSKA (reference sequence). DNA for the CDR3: TGCAGTGCTAGTATGGGGAAGCCCTACAATGAGCAGTTCTTC. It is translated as CSASMGKPYNEQFF.

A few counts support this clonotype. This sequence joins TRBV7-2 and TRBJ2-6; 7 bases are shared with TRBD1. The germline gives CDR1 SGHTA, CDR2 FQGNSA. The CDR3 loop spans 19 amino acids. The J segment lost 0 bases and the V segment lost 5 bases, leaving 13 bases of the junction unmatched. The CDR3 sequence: CASSPSPGQRSSGANVLTF. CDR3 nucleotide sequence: TGTGCCAGCAGCCCCAGTCCGGGACAGAGATCCTCTGGGGCCAACGTCCTGACTTTC.

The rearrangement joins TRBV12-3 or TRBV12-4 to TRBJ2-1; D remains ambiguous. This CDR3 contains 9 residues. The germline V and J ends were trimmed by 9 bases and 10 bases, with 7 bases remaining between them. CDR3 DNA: TGTGCCAGGTCGTGGGAGCAGTTCTTC. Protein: CARSWEQFF.